Each of the 15 T cell receptor beta chains below was sequenced from the same sample in a study of blood T cell repertoires in COVID-19. This table comes from immunoSEQ multiplex PCR, and its TCRdb copy is limited to in-frame clones, with some not included. The sample lists under 250,000 clones; 83% were seen once. Sequenced input: PBMCs or T cells enriched from blood (not recorded which). Receptor source: a woman aged 50 to 65 who had been exposed to COVID-19.

This clone was found once. Other DNA sequences in this specimen translate into the identical CDR3. The chain couples TRBV9 to TRBJ1-1; D unresolved. V gave up 0 bases and J gave up 1 base, with 7 bases separating them. The CDR3 runs to 14 residues. Germline-derived CDR1 and CDR2 are SGDLS and YYNGEE. CDR3 in DNA: TGTGCCAGCAGCGTAGCTGCGGCGAACACTGAAGCTTTCTTT. Translating it yields CASSVAAANTEAFF. Combining the CDR3 with reference TRBV9 and TRBJ1-1 gives the whole variable domain DSGVTQTPKHLITATGQRVTLRCSPRSGDLSVYWYQQSLDQGLQFLIQYYNGEERAKGNILERFSAQQFPDLHSELNLSSLELGDSALYFCASSVAAANTEAFFGQGTRLTVV.

This clone was counted once. V usage is TRBV7-9 and J usage is TRBJ1-3; D gene uncertain. The CDR3 loop spans 16 amino acids. V lost 1 base and J 0 bases, leaving 10 bases between the germline ends. CDR1 SEHNR and CDR2 FQNEAQ come from the germline V gene (reference sequence). CDR3 nucleotides: TGTGCCAGCAGCTTAGGGGTGGCGGCCTCTGGAAACACCATATATTTT. Translation gives CASSLGVAASGNTIYF.

The chain recombines TRBV19 with TRBJ1-1, with D tentatively TRBD1 (6 bases). Germline assignment: CDR1 LNHDA and CDR2 SQIVND (reference sequence). V lost 6 bases, J lost 0 bases, and 11 bases lay in between. This CDR3 comprises 14 residues. The CDR3 here is CASSLRGLNTEAFF. The CDR3 DNA is TGTGCCAGTAGCCTCAGGGGCCTGAACACTGAAGCTTTCTTT.

The chain employs TRBV5-4 and TRBJ2-1; 12 bases are a match to TRBD2. This CDR3 comprises 15 residues. Germline loops: CDR1 SGHNT, CDR2 YYREEE (reference sequence). V dropped 4 bases and J dropped 10; count of bases not matched to a gene: 9. As DNA, the CDR3 is TGTGCCAGCAGCGTACTAGCGGGGGGCCTGGGGGAGCAGTTCTTC. This translates into CASSVLAGGLGEQFF.

This clone was found many times. V is TRBV3-1 (or the pseudogene TRBV3-2) and J is TRBJ1-1; D uncertain. CDR3 length equals 13 residues. Germline V gene sequence: CDR1 LGHDT, CDR2 YNNKEL (reference sequence). V shed 2 bases and J shed 3 bases, with 7 bases lying between them. This CDR3 reads CASSQRRDTEAFF. Here the CDR3 DNA reads TGTGCCAGCAGCCAAAGGAGGGACACTGAAGCTTTCTTT.

The genes are TRBV27 and TRBJ1-2; D is undetermined. Germline CDR1 is MNHEY and CDR2 is SMNVEV (reference sequence). The CDR3 extends over 15 amino acids. Trimming shortened V by 2 bases and J by 5 bases, and 15 bases separated the two germline ends. CDR3 sequence: CASSLSPKTSYGYTF. The DNA of the CDR3 is TGTGCCAGCAGTTTAAGCCCCAAGACTTCATATGGCTACACCTTC.

This chain joins TRBV6-6 and TRBJ1-2, with D hard to call. The germline gives CDR1 MNHNY, CDR2 SVGAGI (reference sequence). The length of the CDR3 is 13 residues. The ends were cut back, 6 bases at V and 2 bases at J, with 10 bases in the middle. CDR3 bases: TGTGCCAGCAGCCCCGACATAAACTATGGCTACACCTTC. This gives the protein CASSPDINYGYTF.

This clone was observed a few times. The V and J genes are TRBV18 and TRBJ1-2, with D unresolved. V dropped 5 bases and J dropped 12 bases, with 19 bases sitting between them. The germline gives CDR1 KGHSH, CDR2 LQKENI. The CDR3 totals 13 residues. The CDR3 DNA is TGTGCCAGCTCATCTTCCCAGGACTCCTGGCACACCTTC. It is translated as CASSSSQDSWHTF.

J is TRBJ2-5 and V is TRBV4-2, with D possibly TRBD2 on 7 matching bases. Trimming stripped 4 bases from V and 5 bases from J, with 23 bases between. CDR1 is LGHNA, CDR2 YNFKEQ, per germline. The CDR3 sequence is 17 residues long. CDR3 protein: CASSPSLRGAESETQYF. CDR3 sequence (DNA): TGTGCCAGCAGCCCGAGTCTTCGGGGGGCCGAGAGCGAGACCCAGTACTTC.

The chain combines TRBV19 with TRBJ1-4; 9 bases align to TRBD1. The CDR3 length is 15 residues. Germline V gene data show CDR1 as LNHDA and CDR2 as SQIVND (reference sequence). The junction had 6 bases not matched to a gene; V was cut back by 3 bases and J by 7 bases. CDR3: CASSIRDRVREKLFF. CDR3 bases: TGTGCCAGTAGTATCCGGGACAGGGTTCGTGAAAAACTGTTTTTT.

A remark on this clone: A read error may produce the germline difference seen at one junction end. The chain joins TRBV28 to TRBJ1-1, with D perhaps TRBD1 (6 bases). The CDR3 extends over 14 amino acids. Germline CDR1 is MDHEN and CDR2 is SYDVKM. CDR3 amino acids: CASSLLTGNIEAFF. CDR3 nucleotides: TGTGCCAGCAGTTTATTAACAGGGAACATTGAAGCTTTCTTT.

This clone has a handful of counts. In DNA, the CDR3 is TGTGCCAGCAGTGAAAACCCCGCGGGGGGGCATGAGACCCAGTACTTC. Protein sequence: CASSENPAGGHETQYF. This sequence joins TRBV6-1 and TRBJ2-5; 9 bases are shared with TRBD2. J was trimmed by 5 bases and V by 2 bases; bases with no gene match: 9. The germline CDR1 and CDR2 sequences are MNHNS and SASEGT. The CDR3 runs 16 residues.

The rearrangement links TRBV28 to TRBJ1-2, with 8 positions matching TRBD1. The CDR3 runs 15 residues. From germline, CDR1 is MDHEN and CDR2 SYDVKM. V shed 5 bases and J 2 bases; nucleotides not matched to a gene: 7. The CDR3 reads CASSLQTGDNYGYTF. Written as DNA, the CDR3 is TGTGCCAGCAGTCTTCAGACAGGGGACAACTATGGCTACACCTTC.

This clone was detected only a few times. V and J are TRBV9 and TRBJ1-1; no clear D. V was pared by 1 base and J by 4 bases, with 11 bases between. This CDR3 is built from 14 residues. Germline values: CDR1 SGDLS, CDR2 YYNGEE. This CDR3 reads CASSVNPWSTEAFF. The CDR3 DNA follows: TGTGCCAGCAGCGTAAATCCCTGGAGCACTGAAGCTTTCTTT.

The gene calls are TRBV28 and TRBJ1-5; D may be TRBD1 (5 bases). Trimming left V 7 bases short and J 2 bases short, with 18 bases between. There are 16 residues in the CDR3. Per germline, CDR1 MDHEN and CDR2 SYDVKM. The CDR3 DNA reads TGTGCCAGCAACATAAACGGGGGGTTGGGCAATCAGCCCCAGCATTTT. This gives the protein CASNINGGLGNQPQHF.